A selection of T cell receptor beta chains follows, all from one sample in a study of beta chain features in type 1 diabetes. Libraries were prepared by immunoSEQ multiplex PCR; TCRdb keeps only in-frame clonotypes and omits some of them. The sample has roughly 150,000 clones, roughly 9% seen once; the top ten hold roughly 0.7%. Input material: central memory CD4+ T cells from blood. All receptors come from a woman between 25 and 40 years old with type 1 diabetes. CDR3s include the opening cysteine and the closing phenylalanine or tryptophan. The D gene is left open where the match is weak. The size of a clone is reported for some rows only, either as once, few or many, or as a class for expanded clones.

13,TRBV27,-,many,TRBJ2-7,CASSLETGYEQYF,TGTGCCAGCAGTTTAGAGACAGGCTACGAGCAGTACTTC
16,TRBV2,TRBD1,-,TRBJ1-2,CASSDPHRGLNYGYTF,TGTGCCAGCAGTGATCCTCACAGGGGGCTTAACTATGGCTACACCTTC
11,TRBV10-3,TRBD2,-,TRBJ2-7,CATGGLDEQYF,TGTGCCACGGGGGGGCTGGACGAGCAGTACTTC
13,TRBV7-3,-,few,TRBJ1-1,CASSLNADTEAFF,TGTGCCAGCAGCTTAAACGCAGACACTGAAGCTTTCTTT
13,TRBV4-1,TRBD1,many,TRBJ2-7,CASSQDRDREQYF,TGCGCCAGCAGCCAAGATAGGGACAGAGAGCAGTACTTC
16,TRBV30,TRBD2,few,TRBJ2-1,CAWSRQAGAVWNEQFF,TGTGCCTGGAGTCGCCAAGCGGGAGCTGTTTGGAATGAGCAGTTCTTC
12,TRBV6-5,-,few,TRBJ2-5,CAISESPETQYF,TGTGCCATCAGCGAGTCCCCAGAGACCCAGTACTTC
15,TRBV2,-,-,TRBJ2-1,CASRRTTLTYNEQFF,TGTGCCAGCAGGCGGACTACCTTAACCTACAATGAGCAGTTCTTC
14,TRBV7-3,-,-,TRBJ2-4,CASSLLSGKNIQYF,TGCGCCAGCAGCCTCCTGTCCGGCAAAAACATTCAGTACTTC
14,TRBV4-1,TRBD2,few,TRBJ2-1,CASSSGRANNEQFF,TGCGCCAGCAGCAGCGGGAGGGCCAACAATGAGCAGTTCTTC
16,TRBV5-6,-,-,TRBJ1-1,CASSLEPYRYNTEAFF,TGTGCCAGCAGCTTGGAGCCCTACAGGTATAACACTGAAGCTTTCTTT
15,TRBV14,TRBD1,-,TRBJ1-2,CASSPKQGDNYGYTF,TGTGCCAGCAGCCCAAAACAGGGGGACAACTATGGCTACACCTTC
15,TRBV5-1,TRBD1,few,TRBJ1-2,CASSETTGGAGGYTF,TGCGCCAGCAGCGAAACGACAGGGGGCGCGGGTGGCTACACCTTC
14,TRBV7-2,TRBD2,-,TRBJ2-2,CASRLAGGPGELFF,TGTGCCAGCAGACTAGCGGGAGGGCCCGGGGAGCTGTTTTTT
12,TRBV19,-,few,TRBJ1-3,CSSKHQGTNEHF,TGCTCAAGCAAACACCAGGGGACTAACGAACATTTT
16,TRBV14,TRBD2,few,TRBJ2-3,CASSQVYGRSTDTQYF,TGTGCCAGCAGCCAAGTGTACGGGAGGAGCACAGATACGCAGTATTTT
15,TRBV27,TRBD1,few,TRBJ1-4,CASSLLGGVDEKLFF,TGTGCCAGCAGTTTATTAGGGGGCGTAGATGAAAAACTGTTTTTT
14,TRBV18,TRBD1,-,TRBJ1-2,CASSPGQGGDGYTF,TGTGCCAGCTCACCGGGACAGGGGGGCGATGGCTACACCTTC
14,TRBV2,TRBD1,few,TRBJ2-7,CASSERTGGPEQYF,TGTGCCAGCAGTGAAAGGACAGGGGGCCCCGAGCAGTACTTC
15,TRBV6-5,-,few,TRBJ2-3,CASSLKGYSTDTQYF,TGTGCCAGCAGTTTGAAGGGGTACTCCACAGATACGCAGTATTTT
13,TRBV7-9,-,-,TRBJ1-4,CASSSSRSEKLFF,TGTGCCAGCAGCTCCTCTCGGTCTGAAAAACTGTTTTTT
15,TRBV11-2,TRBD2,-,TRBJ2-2,CASSRLAGVTGELFF,TGTGCCAGCAGCCGACTAGCGGGAGTCACCGGGGAGCTGTTTTTT
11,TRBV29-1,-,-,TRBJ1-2,CSVGGGYGYTF,TGCAGCGTTGGAGGGGGCTATGGCTACACCTTC
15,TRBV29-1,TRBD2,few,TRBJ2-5,CSVVTSGRAQETQYF,TGCAGCGTTGTGACTAGCGGGAGAGCTCAAGAGACCCAGTACTTC
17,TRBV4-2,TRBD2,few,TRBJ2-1,CASSQEASGGSYNEQFF,TGTGCCAGCAGCCAAGAAGCTAGCGGAGGCTCCTACAATGAGCAGTTCTTC
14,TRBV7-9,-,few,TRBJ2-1,CASSQGGQINEQFF,TGTGCCAGCAGTCAGGGGGGACAGATCAATGAGCAGTTCTTC
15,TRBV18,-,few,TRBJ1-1,CASLRTRGSNTEAFF,TGTGCCAGTTTGCGGACACGAGGATCGAACACTGAAGCTTTCTTT
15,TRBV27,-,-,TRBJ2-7,CASSPLAAGNNEQYF,TGTGCCAGCAGTCCCCTGGCGGCAGGGAACAACGAGCAGTACTTC
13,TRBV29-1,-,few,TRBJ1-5,CSVRGDENQPQHF,TGCAGCGTTAGGGGTGACGAGAATCAGCCCCAGCATTTT
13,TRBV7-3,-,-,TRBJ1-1,CASSSQMNTEAFF,TGTGCCAGCAGCTCACAGATGAACACTGAAGCTTTCTTT
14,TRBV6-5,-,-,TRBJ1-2,CASSYTVAGDGYTF,TGTGCCAGCAGTTACACGGTGGCAGGCGATGGCTACACCTTC